One sample yielded the 14 T cell receptor beta chains listed below, sequenced in a study of vaccination and CD4 T cells after COVID-19. An Oncomine TCR Beta short-read assay was used to sequence the DNA from cultured CD4+ T cells. TCRdb re-derived calls from the PCR reads in MiXCR, one entry per CDR3 protein. Among about 10,000 distinct CDR3 sequences listed, around 27% were seen once. Indicated treatment: approximately nine-day PBMC culture with coronavirus spike peptide pools or control peptides (ViraFEST assay). The antigens of these receptors remain unknown. The sample in question was CD4+ T cells from blood, cultured in vitro, obtained before SARS-CoV-2 vaccination. These receptors all come from a human donor who received a COVID-19 vaccine.

A single count supports this clonotype. This chain uses TRBV12-5 with TRBJ2-2, with 9 bases matching TRBD1. J gave up 7 bases and V 7 bases, and 10 bases lay outside the gene matches. The CDR3 loop spans 15 amino acids. Germline V CDR1 and CDR2: LGHNT, FRNRAP. This CDR3 is CASAFTGGEGGELFF. The CDR3 DNA follows: TGTGCTAGTGCTTTCACAGGGGGCGAAGGCGGGGAGCTGTTTTTT.

V and J are TRBV7-6 and TRBJ2-1, with no clear D. Trimming removed 2 bases at V and 7 bases at J, with 9 bases between. This CDR3 is built from 13 residues. Germline values: CDR1 SGHVS, CDR2 FNYEAQ. CDR3 in amino acids: CASSLSQRNEQFF. CDR3 sequence (DNA): TGTGCCAGCAGCTTATCCCAGAGAAATGAGCAGTTCTTC.

V and J are TRBV6-1 and TRBJ2-2; D is tentatively TRBD1 or TRBD2 (6 bases each). Germline V gives CDR1 MNHNS, CDR2 SASEGT. This CDR3 contains 14 residues. Trimming stripped 7 bases from V and 6 bases from J, with 15 bases between. For the CDR3, the DNA is TGTGCCAGCAACCCTAGGGGGGTACCCGGGGAGCTGTTTTTT. Translated, it gives CASNPRGVPGELFF.

Worth noting for this clonotype: A much larger clone lies a single base off, so this may be a read error. The chain uses TRBV6-1 and TRBJ1-5, with D unclear. Germline-derived CDR1 and CDR2 are MNHNS and SASEGT. This CDR3 comprises 14 residues. CDR3 DNA sequence: TGTGCCAGCGGTGAAGCGTCAGGCAATCAGCCCCAGCATTTT. It is translated as CASGEASGNQPQHF.

The chain carries TRBV5-5 and TRBJ2-3; no reliable D call. Germline values: CDR1 SGHKS, CDR2 YYEKEE (reference sequence). V lost 1 base, J lost 1 base, and 7 bases lay in between. The CDR3 contains 14 residues. In nucleotides, the CDR3 is TGTGCCAGCAGCTTGTTGCAGCGCACAGATACGCAGTATTTT. Amino acid sequence: CASSLLQRTDTQYF.

A word on this clonotype: Germline and junction disagree at one end, which may indicate a read error. V gene TRBV7-7 combines with J gene TRBJ1-2; possibly TRBD1 for D (6 bases). Germline CDR1 and CDR2: SSHAT and FNYEAQ (reference sequence). This CDR3 region has 14 residues. The CDR3 loop reads CASNLGQLNYGYTF. The CDR3 nucleotides read TGTGCCAGCAACTTAGGACAGCTTAACTATGGCTACACCTTC. Complete variable domain (other parts from reference TRBV7-7 and TRBJ1-2): GAGVSQSPRYKVTKRGQDVTLRCDPISSHATLYWYQQALGQGPEFLTYFNYEAQPDKSGLPSDRFSAERPEGSISTLTIQRTEQRDSAMYRCASNLGQLNYGYTFGSGTRLTVV.

Only a few counts were recorded for this clonotype. The chain is built from TRBV10-1 and TRBJ1-1; D not certain. The germline V gene has CDR1 WNHNN and CDR2 SYGVQD (reference sequence). This CDR3 has 16 residues. The V gene lost 0 bases and the J gene lost 4 bases, with 15 bases spanning the gap. The CDR3, as DNA: TGCGCCAGCAGTGAGTCGATGGAGACCATTGGCACTGAAGCTTTCTTT. Amino acid sequence: CASSESMETIGTEAFF.

The J gene is TRBJ2-1, the V gene TRBV15; D possibly corresponds to TRBD1 (6 bases). CDR1 LNHNV and CDR2 YYDKDF come from the germline V gene (reference sequence). Trimming took 2 bases from V and 2 from J, leaving 13 bases between them. This CDR3 is built from 16 residues. CDR3 nucleotide sequence: TGTGCCACCAGCAGACAGACAGGTGCCCCCTACAATGAGCAGTTCTTC. Protein: CATSRQTGAPYNEQFF. Drawing the rest from reference TRBV15 and TRBJ2-1, the complete variable domain is DAMVIQNPRYQVTQFGKPVTLSCSQTLNHNVMYWYQQKSSQAPKLLFHYYDKDFNNEADTPDNFQSRRPNTSFCFLDIRSPGLGDTAMYLCATSRQTGAPYNEQFFGPGTRLTVL.

V is TRBV25-1 and J is TRBJ2-7; 8 nucleotides line up with TRBD1. The germline CDR1 and CDR2 sequences are MGHDK and SYGVNS. Trimming at V came to 8 bases and at J to 3 bases, leaving 9 bases not matched to a gene. This CDR3 region has 14 residues. CDR3 sequence reads: CASAERTGIYEQYF. CDR3 DNA: TGTGCCAGCGCTGAGAGGACAGGGATCTACGAGCAGTACTTC.

A few counts support this clonotype. The genes are TRBV19 and TRBJ2-7; the match to TRBD1 covers 11 bases. The trim removed 3 bases at V and 5 bases at J, leaving 6 bases unmatched. CDR1 is LNHDA and CDR2 is SQIVND in the germline V gene (reference sequence). The CDR3 totals 15 residues. CDR3 DNA sequence: TGTGCCAGTAGTATGCGGACAGGGGGCTGGGACGAGCAGTACTTC. Amino acids: CASSMRTGGWDEQYF. The full variable domain, rest sourced from reference TRBV19 and TRBJ2-7, is DGGITQSPKYLFRKEGQNVTLSCEQNLNHDAMYWYRQDPGQGLRLIYYSQIVNDFQKGDIAEGYSVSREKKESFPLTVTSAQKNPTAFYLCASSMRTGGWDEQYFGPGTRLTVT.

This clonotype was recorded a few times. The chain uses TRBV12-3 or TRBV12-4 and TRBJ2-3; 8 bases fit TRBD2. V trimming: 5 bases; J trimming: 4 bases; junction bases outside the gene matches: 14. The CDR3 sequence is 17 residues long. The CDR3: CASSPTPSGGPPDTQYF. In DNA, the CDR3 is TGTGCCAGCAGTCCTACCCCAAGCGGGGGCCCCCCAGATACGCAGTATTTT.

The CDR3 is CASSGSGGTYNEQFF. The CDR3 DNA reads as TGTGCCAGCAGCGGTAGCGGGGGGACCTACAATGAGCAGTTCTTC. The rearrangement joins TRBV7-2 to TRBJ2-1, with TRBD2 identical over 10 bases. The length of the CDR3 is 15 residues. The germline gives CDR1 SGHTA, CDR2 FQGNSA. Trimming took 5 bases from V and 2 from J; bases not matched to a gene: 3.

In this sample, this clonotype is medium-sized. The rearrangement links TRBV19 to TRBJ1-2; D is unclear. Between the trimmed V and J ends, which lost 5 bases and 5 bases, there was a span of 21 bases. Per germline, CDR1 LNHDA and CDR2 SQIVND (reference sequence). The CDR3 loop spans 16 amino acids. For the CDR3, the DNA is TGTGCCAGTAGTCCGCGCAAATCTCGAAGAGGATATGGCTACACCTTC. It codes for CASSPRKSRRGYGYTF.

The gene calls are TRBV20-1 and TRBJ1-1, with 8 nucleotides matching TRBD1. Unmatched junction bases numbered 6, after V lost 2 bases and J lost 4 bases. This CDR3 has 14 amino acids. CDR1 is DFQATT and CDR2 is SNEGSKA in the germline V gene (reference sequence). CDR3 DNA sequence: TGCAGTGCTAGACCCAGGGGGCAGATCACTGAAGCTTTCTTT. Amino acid sequence: CSARPRGQITEAFF.